These T cell receptor beta chains were read from a single sample in a study of T cell responses to AZD1222 COVID-19 vaccine. Method: immunoSEQ multiplex PCR; TCRdb's copy keeps in-frame clones and lacks some. The sample yields approximately 60,000 clones, 75% to 90% seen once. The sample was peripheral blood, taken on day 0 of AZD1222 vaccination. Every receptor here comes from an adult in good health. CDR3s include the opening cysteine and the closing phenylalanine or tryptophan. D genes are given only for firm matches. Clone size is shown for a subset of rows, as once, few, many or a class of expanded clone.

V gene: TRBV3-1/TRBV3-2; D gene: .; J gene: TRBJ1-3; clone size: .; CDR3 protein: CASSQDAVSGNTIYF; CDR3 DNA: TGTGCCAGCAGCCAAGACGCGGTCTCTGGAAACACCATATATTTT
V gene: TRBV28; D gene: TRBD2; J gene: TRBJ2-2; clone size: .; CDR3 protein: CASTPGLARNTGELFF; CDR3 DNA: TGTGCCAGCACCCCGGGACTAGCCCGAAACACCGGGGAGCTGTTTTTT
V gene: TRBV6-5; D gene: .; J gene: TRBJ2-7; clone size: .; CDR3 protein: CASPFRAGNVDEQYF; CDR3 DNA: TGTGCCAGCCCATTCCGGGCAGGGAACGTCGACGAGCAGTACTTC
V gene: TRBV2; D gene: .; J gene: TRBJ2-7; clone size: .; CDR3 protein: CASSERLGAYEQYF; CDR3 DNA: TGTGCCAGCAGTGAACGGCTCGGCGCCTACGAGCAGTACTTC
V gene: TRBV7-9; D gene: .; J gene: TRBJ1-5; clone size: .; CDR3 protein: CASSRVGNQPQHF; CDR3 DNA: TGTGCCAGCAGCCGGGTGGGAAATCAGCCCCAGCATTTT
V gene: TRBV19; D gene: TRBD2; J gene: TRBJ2-3; clone size: .; CDR3 protein: CASSSIAGGPTDTQYF; CDR3 DNA: TGTGCCAGTAGTTCAATAGCGGGAGGGCCAACAGATACGCAGTATTTT
V gene: TRBV9; D gene: .; J gene: TRBJ2-7; clone size: .; CDR3 protein: CASSPPGHHYEQYF; CDR3 DNA: TGTGCCAGCAGCCCCCCGGGGCACCATTACGAGCAGTACTTC
V gene: TRBV11-2; D gene: .; J gene: TRBJ1-5; clone size: once; CDR3 protein: CASSLAGGHQPQHF; CDR3 DNA: TGTGCCAGCAGCTTAGCGGGAGGGCATCAGCCCCAGCATTTT
V gene: TRBV9; D gene: .; J gene: TRBJ1-3; clone size: .; CDR3 protein: CASSLHLGGNGNTIYF; CDR3 DNA: TGTGCCAGCAGCCTACACCTCGGAGGGAATGGAAACACCATATATTTT
V gene: TRBV5-4; D gene: .; J gene: TRBJ1-2; clone size: .; CDR3 protein: CASSLTGLFFYGYTF; CDR3 DNA: TGTGCCAGCAGCTTGACAGGGCTGTTTTTCTATGGCTACACCTTC
V gene: TRBV7-1; D gene: .; J gene: TRBJ2-6; clone size: .; CDR3 protein: CASSPDDHEAKSGQRPDF; CDR3 DNA: TGTGCCAGCAGCCCGGACGATCACGAGGCAAAGTCGGGCCAACGTCCTGACTTC
V gene: TRBV5-6; D gene: TRBD1; J gene: TRBJ1-2; clone size: .; CDR3 protein: CASSPWGQGLYGYTF; CDR3 DNA: TGTGCCAGCAGCCCGTGGGGACAGGGGTTATATGGCTACACCTTC
V gene: TRBV5-1; D gene: .; J gene: TRBJ1-2; clone size: .; CDR3 protein: CASSLDAWGGFNYGYTF; CDR3 DNA: TGCGCCAGCAGCTTGGATGCGTGGGGCGGCTTTAACTATGGCTACACCTTC
V gene: TRBV16; D gene: TRBD2; J gene: TRBJ2-3; clone size: .; CDR3 protein: CASSQSLAGYTDTQYF; CDR3 DNA: TGTGCCAGCAGCCAATCGTTAGCGGGGTACACAGATACGCAGTATTTT
V gene: TRBV7-9; D gene: .; J gene: TRBJ1-6; clone size: .; CDR3 protein: CASSLLNSDNSPLHF; CDR3 DNA: TGTGCCAGCAGCTTATTAAACAGTGATAATTCACCCCTCCACTTT
V gene: TRBV7-9; D gene: .; J gene: TRBJ2-1; clone size: .; CDR3 protein: CASSLIRQSNEQFF; CDR3 DNA: TGTGCCAGCAGCTTAATTCGGCAGAGCAATGAGCAGTTCTTC
V gene: TRBV10-3; D gene: .; J gene: TRBJ1-5; clone size: .; CDR3 protein: CAISDTSYSNQPQHF; CDR3 DNA: TGTGCCATCAGTGACACCTCCTATAGCAATCAGCCCCAGCATTTT
V gene: TRBV9; D gene: .; J gene: TRBJ1-5; clone size: .; CDR3 protein: CASSVGGIINQPQHF; CDR3 DNA: TGTGCCAGCAGCGTAGGAGGGATCATCAATCAGCCCCAGCATTTT
V gene: TRBV6-1; D gene: TRBD1; J gene: TRBJ1-4; clone size: .; CDR3 protein: CASSEPVGQGIGKLFF; CDR3 DNA: TGTGCCAGCAGTGAACCGGTGGGACAGGGTATTGGAAAACTGTTTTTT
V gene: TRBV7-3; D gene: .; J gene: TRBJ2-1; clone size: .; CDR3 protein: CASSPGSNYNEQFF; CDR3 DNA: TGTGCCAGCAGCCCTGGATCGAACTACAATGAGCAGTTCTTC
V gene: TRBV29-1; D gene: .; J gene: TRBJ1-4; clone size: .; CDR3 protein: CSVVTGTTTNEKLFF; CDR3 DNA: TGCAGCGTTGTCACAGGGACAACAACTAATGAAAAACTGTTTTTT
V gene: TRBV30; D gene: TRBD1; J gene: TRBJ1-1; clone size: .; CDR3 protein: CAWSSGQENTEAFF; CDR3 DNA: TGTGCCTGGAGCTCGGGACAGGAGAACACTGAAGCTTTCTTT
V gene: TRBV7-2; D gene: .; J gene: TRBJ2-4; clone size: .; CDR3 protein: CASSFLFGGQNIQYF; CDR3 DNA: TGTGCCAGCAGCTTCCTCTTCGGGGGACAAAACATTCAGTACTTC
V gene: TRBV11-2; D gene: TRBD2; J gene: TRBJ2-7; clone size: .; CDR3 protein: CASSFGSGLAVYEQYF; CDR3 DNA: TGTGCCAGCAGCTTCGGCTCTGGACTAGCGGTGTACGAGCAGTACTTC
V gene: TRBV19; D gene: .; J gene: TRBJ2-7; clone size: .; CDR3 protein: CASSMVAAHSYEQYF; CDR3 DNA: TGTGCCAGTAGTATGGTGGCTGCCCACTCCTACGAGCAGTACTTC
V gene: TRBV7-2; D gene: .; J gene: TRBJ1-2; clone size: once; CDR3 protein: CASSPQNNYGYTF; CDR3 DNA: TGTGCCAGCAGCCCACAGAACAACTATGGCTACACCTTC